The text below deals with one T cell receptor beta chain. Its matching antigen is unknown. The data were obtained in a study of graft-versus-host responses after intestinal transplantation. Study-level background: Transplants given to recipients were multivisceral, liver-intestinal, or isolated intestinal. Every one of the recipients received anti-thymocyte globulin induction and afterwards took tacrolimus and steroids for three to four years.

Broader study findings: Recipient bone marrow held GvH clones, some seen earlier in ileum or blood.

Trimming removed 0 bases at V and 9 bases at J, with 15 bases between. From germline, CDR1 is SNHLY and CDR2 FYNNEI. The length of the CDR3 is 15 residues. Assay: immunoSEQ multiplex PCR; the TCRdb copy retains only in-frame clones and omits some. The sample holds 20,000 to 30,000 clones, roughly 90% seen once. The sequence came from a human patient who received an intestinal transplant, so some T cells may come from the graft donor. The chain has TRBV2 and TRBJ2-1, with D perhaps matching TRBD2 (5 bases). The sequencing used PBMCs, collected 39 to 40 days after intestinal transplant. CDR3 nucleotides: TGTGCCAGCAGTGAAGCCTATCTGGGAGCCGGTGAGCAGTTCTTC. Residues: CASSEAYLGAGEQFF.